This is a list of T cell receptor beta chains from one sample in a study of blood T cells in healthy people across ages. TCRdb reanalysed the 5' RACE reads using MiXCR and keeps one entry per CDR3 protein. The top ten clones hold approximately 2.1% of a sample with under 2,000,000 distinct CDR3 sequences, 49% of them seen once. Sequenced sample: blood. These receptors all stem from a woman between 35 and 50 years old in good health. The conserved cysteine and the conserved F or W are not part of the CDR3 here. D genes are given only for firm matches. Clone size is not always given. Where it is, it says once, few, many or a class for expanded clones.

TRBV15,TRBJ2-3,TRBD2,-,ATSRDLGQGLKSTDTQY
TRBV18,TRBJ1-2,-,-,ASSPPAAFYGYT
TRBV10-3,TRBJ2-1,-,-,AISDGDTFGNEQF
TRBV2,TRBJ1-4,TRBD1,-,ASRGQGEKLF
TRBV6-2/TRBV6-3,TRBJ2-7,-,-,ASSYSAGHEQY
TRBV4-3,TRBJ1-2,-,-,ASSQSLRVYGYT
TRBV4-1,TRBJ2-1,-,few,ASSHPERDRTYNEQF
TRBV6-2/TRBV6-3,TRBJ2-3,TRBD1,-,ASSYPVGTGKLTDTQY
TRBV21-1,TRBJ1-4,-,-,ASSKDPTGWWVPF
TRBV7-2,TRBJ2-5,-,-,ASSLGASGEAQY
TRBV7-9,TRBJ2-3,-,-,ASSPRQGQDTQY
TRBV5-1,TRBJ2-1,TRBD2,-,ASSLDSGGVNEQF
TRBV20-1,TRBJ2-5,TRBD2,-,SATGGGRGNEQY
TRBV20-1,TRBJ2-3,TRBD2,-,SARAPSGGHDTRY
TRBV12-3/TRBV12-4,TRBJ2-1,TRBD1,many,ASSPGQGADEQF
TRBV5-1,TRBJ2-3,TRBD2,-,ASSTRTSGATDTQY
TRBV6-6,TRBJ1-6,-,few,ASRQGDSPLH
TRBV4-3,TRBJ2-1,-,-,ASSQRLVYNEQF
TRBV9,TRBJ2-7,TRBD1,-,ASSVSWQGAYEQY
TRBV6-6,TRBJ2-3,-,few,ASRGFRGPQY
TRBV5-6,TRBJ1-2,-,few,ASVVRGGDGYT
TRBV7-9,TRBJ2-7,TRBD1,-,ASSNHAPGTGVYEQY
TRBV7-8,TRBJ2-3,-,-,ASGLAENTDTQY
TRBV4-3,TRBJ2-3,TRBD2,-,ASSPGLANTNTQY
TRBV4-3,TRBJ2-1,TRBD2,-,ASSQAPPSAGGPYNEQF
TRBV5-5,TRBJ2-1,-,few,ASSPEQSSYNEQF
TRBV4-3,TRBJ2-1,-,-,ASSQEGLRNNEQF
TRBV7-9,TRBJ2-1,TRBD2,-,ASSDLTSGGAAYNEQF
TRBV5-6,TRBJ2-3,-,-,ASSSPHEGPDTQY
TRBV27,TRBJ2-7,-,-,ASRTQGGSYEQY
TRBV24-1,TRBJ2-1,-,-,ATSDRESYNVQF
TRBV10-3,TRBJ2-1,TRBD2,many,AISELGTGGNEQF
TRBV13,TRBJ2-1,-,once,ASSSLPGFRGEQF
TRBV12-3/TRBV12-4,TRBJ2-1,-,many,ASSLARGRYNEQF
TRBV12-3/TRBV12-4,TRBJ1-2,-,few,ASSFGLYYGYT
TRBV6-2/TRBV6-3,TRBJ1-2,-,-,ASSSPGQGTNYGYT
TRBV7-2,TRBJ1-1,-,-,ASSSTFALFGQKNTEAF
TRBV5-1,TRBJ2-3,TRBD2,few,ASSNGGSSTDTQY
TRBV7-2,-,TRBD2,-,ASSHGLAGGTGETQY
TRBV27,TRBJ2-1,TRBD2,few,ASSWLAGSNEQF
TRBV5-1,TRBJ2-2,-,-,ASSLWTEPNTGELF
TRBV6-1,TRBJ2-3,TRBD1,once,ASSAGTGHTDTQY
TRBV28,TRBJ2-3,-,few,ASSPETSTDTQY
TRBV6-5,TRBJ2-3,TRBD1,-,ASGITGETDTQY
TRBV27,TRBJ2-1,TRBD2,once,ANSLASGGYNEQF
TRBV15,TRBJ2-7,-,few,ATSSALEAREQY
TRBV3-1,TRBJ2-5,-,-,ASSQDWGTQY
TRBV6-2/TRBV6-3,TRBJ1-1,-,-,ASRPNTEGGLGEAF
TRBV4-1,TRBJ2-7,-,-,ASSQPVQGSQY
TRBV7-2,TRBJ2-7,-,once,ASSPGVIQGGDEQY
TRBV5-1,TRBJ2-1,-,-,ASSLFVQGTMSRQF
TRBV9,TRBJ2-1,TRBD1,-,TSSPSGTGGNEQF
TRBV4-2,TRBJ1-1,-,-,ASSQDHTGPRQNTEAF